This TCR beta chain was captured in a study of cytomegalovirus exposure and HLA in healthy donors. Study summary: There were some 120 million unique TCR beta sequences, drawn from approximately 180 million T cells, in an earlier analysis. Findings of the study overall: According to an earlier analysis, most TCR beta V segments yielded productive rearrangements about 90% or about 30% of the time. Accurate prediction of most subjects' HLA-A and HLA-B alleles from TCR beta sequences was reported. Researchers had no immune exposure information except CMV serostatus available.

Trimming at V came to 3 bases and at J to 1 base, leaving 11 bases not matched to a gene. This CDR3 is built from 17 residues. The V gene's germline CDR1 is KGHSH and CDR2 LQKENI. Researchers ran the PCR with 60 Vbeta and 13 Jbeta primers. This table comes from immunoSEQ multiplex PCR, and its TCRdb copy is limited to in-frame clones, with some not included. The sample yields under 200,000 clones, around 75% seen once. Concerning this clone itself: Its antigen is unknown.

The TCR sequence derives from a young woman in good health and CMV-seronegative. This chain uses TRBV18 with TRBJ1-1; 7 bases match TRBD1. The sequencing sample was made of PBMCs. CDR3 region: CASSPLQGGGGNTEAFF. CDR3 in DNA: TGTGCCAGCTCACCCCTCCAAGGGGGCGGTGGGAACACTGAAGCTTTCTTT.